The 22 T cell receptor beta chains below come from one sample, sequenced in a study of blood T cell repertoires in COVID-19. Sequencing was performed with immunoSEQ multiplex PCR; in TCRdb, only in-frame clones are kept and a portion is missing. The sample consists of about 220,000 clones, roughly 90% of them appearing once. Material: PBMCs or T cells enriched from blood (not recorded which). The receptors originated from a woman aged 40 to 50 with acute COVID-19.

CDR3 in DNA: TGTGCCAGTAGTATATGGGGACTAGCAGGCAATGAGCAGTTCTTC. Its translation: CASSIWGLAGNEQFF. This chain links TRBV19 with TRBJ2-1; 9 bases align to TRBD2. Trimming at V came to 2 bases and at J to 6 bases, leaving 5 bases not matched to a gene. The CDR3 loop spans 15 amino acids. The V gene's germline CDR1 is LNHDA and CDR2 SQIVND (reference sequence).

The chain links TRBV19 to TRBJ1-4; 7 positions match TRBD1. The trim removed 5 bases at V and 4 bases at J, leaving 4 bases unmatched. Germline V gives CDR1 LNHDA, CDR2 SQIVND (reference sequence). The CDR3 is 14 residues long. The CDR3 nucleotides are TGTGCCAGTAGTCGCGACAGGGTTAATGAAAAACTGTTTTTT. It translates to CASSRDRVNEKLFF.

This rearrangement joins TRBV9 to TRBJ2-6; D is perhaps TRBD2 (5 bases). V was pared by 3 bases and J by 0 bases, with 13 bases between. Germline V gene data show CDR1 as SGDLS and CDR2 as YYNGEE. This CDR3 has 17 residues. The CDR3 region has the DNA TGTGCCAGCAGCGCCGGACTTACTCTCTCTGGGGCCAACGTCCTGACTTTC. It specifies CASSAGLTLSGANVLTF.

This chain links TRBV2 with TRBJ1-1; 7 bases are shared with TRBD1. The germline CDR1 and CDR2 sequences are SNHLY and FYNNEI. With V trimmed by 6 bases and J by 0 bases, 4 bases remained unmatched. This CDR3 is built from 14 residues. CDR3: CASRYRGLNTEAFF. Written as DNA, the CDR3 is TGTGCCAGCAGATACAGGGGATTGAACACTGAAGCTTTCTTT.

The chain links TRBV9 to TRBJ2-2; TRBD1 agrees at 7 bases. The CDR3 is 15 amino acids. The germline V gene has CDR1 SGDLS and CDR2 YYNGEE. The V and J ends lost 2 bases and 3 bases, in that order; junction bases with no gene match: 4. The CDR3 DNA reads as TGTGCCAGCAGCGTCGGGACAGATTACACCGGGGAGCTGTTTTTT. It specifies CASSVGTDYTGELFF.

The rearrangement links TRBV7-2 to TRBJ1-6, with TRBD1 matching 7 bases. The CDR3 length is 15 residues. Looked up from germline, CDR1 is SGHTA and CDR2 is FQGNSA. Trimming cost V 1 base and J 6 bases; bases outside gene matches: 3. The CDR3 DNA is TGTGCCAGCAGCTTAGATCGACAGGGTAATTCACCCCTCCACTTT. Translated: CASSLDRQGNSPLHF.

The chain has TRBV11-2 and TRBJ2-2, with D possibly TRBD2 on 5 matching bases. This CDR3 region has 15 residues. Per the germline V gene, CDR1 is SGHAT and CDR2 is FQNNGV. V shed 5 bases and J shed 6 bases, with 16 bases lying between them. The CDR3 region has the DNA TGTGCCAGCAGCCACGGGGTGGTTAGAGCCGGGGAGCTGTTTTTT. It is translated as CASSHGVVRAGELFF.

J is TRBJ1-2 and V is TRBV5-6; TRBD1 matches at 11 bases. V was pared by 7 bases and J by 7 bases, with 6 bases of the junction left unmatched. The CDR3 is 13 residues long. CDR1 and CDR2 (germline): SGHDT, YYEEEE. The CDR3 DNA reads TGTGCCAGCGGGTTGGACAGGGGGCCTGGCTACACCTTC. Protein product: CASGLDRGPGYTF.

This rearrangement joins TRBV19 to TRBJ1-2; D not resolved. The CDR3 has 13 residues. CDR1 LNHDA and CDR2 SQIVND come from the germline V gene (reference sequence). The V gene lost 5 bases and the J gene lost 2 bases, with 9 bases spanning the gap. Here the CDR3 DNA reads TGTGCCAGTAGTGATGGACTAAACTATGGCTACACCTTC. Amino acids: CASSDGLNYGYTF.

The chain couples TRBV5-1 to TRBJ1-1, with D unresolved. Germline V lookup: CDR1 SGHRS, CDR2 YFSETQ. Trimming shortened V by 2 bases and J by 5 bases, and 7 bases separated the two germline ends. This CDR3 comprises 12 residues. CDR3 residues: CASSLDLTEAFF. CDR3 in DNA: TGCGCCAGCAGCTTAGATCTAACTGAAGCTTTCTTT.

The chain couples TRBV6-4 to TRBJ1-2; D perhaps matches TRBD1 (6 bases). The CDR3 is 13 amino acids. V was trimmed by 4 bases and J by 7 bases, leaving 13 bases between them. Per germline, CDR1 MRHNA and CDR2 SNTAGT. CDR3 DNA: TGTGCCAGCAGTGTATCAGGGGTCTCTGGCTACACCTTC. This codes for CASSVSGVSGYTF.

The genes are TRBV4-1 and TRBJ2-1; perhaps TRBD2 as D (5 bases). The CDR3 has 13 residues. Germline values: CDR1 MGHRA, CDR2 YSYEKL. V was cut by 0 bases and J by 12 bases, with 12 bases left in between. The CDR3 region has the DNA TGCGCCAGCAGCCAAGAGGATGGACGGGGGCAGTTCTTC. Its protein is CASSQEDGRGQFF.

The chain combines TRBV2 with TRBJ2-2; the match to TRBD1 covers 7 bases. CDR3 length equals 16 residues. Losses at the gene ends were 2 bases for V and 0 bases for J; bases not matched to a gene: 3. The germline CDR1 and CDR2 sequences are SNHLY and FYNNEI. CDR3 protein: CASSERGPTNTGELFF. CDR3 in DNA: TGTGCCAGCAGTGAAAGGGGGCCCACGAACACCGGGGAGCTGTTTTTT.

V gene TRBV7-9 combines with J gene TRBJ1-1; D remains ambiguous. CDR1 and CDR2 (germline): SEHNR, FQNEAQ (reference sequence). V was shortened by 5 bases and J by 4 bases, with 20 bases between the two germline ends. The CDR3 runs 16 residues. The chain's CDR3 is CASSPHTWVGSTEAFF. CDR3 sequence (DNA): TGTGCCAGCAGCCCCCACACCTGGGTTGGGAGCACTGAAGCTTTCTTT.

This rearrangement joins TRBV27 to TRBJ2-5; possibly TRBD1 for D (5 bases). Trimming shortened V by 4 bases and J by 2 bases, and 14 bases separated the two germline ends. CDR1 is MNHEY, CDR2 SMNVEV, per germline (reference sequence). The CDR3 is 15 residues long. For the CDR3, the DNA is TGTGCCAGCAGTTCATCCAGGGCAGTTCAAGAGACCCAGTACTTC. This translates into CASSSSRAVQETQYF.

The chain employs TRBV30 and TRBJ2-7; 12 nucleotides align to TRBD2. Germline-derived CDR1 and CDR2 are GTSNPN and SVGIG (reference sequence). This CDR3 comprises 13 residues. The V and J ends lost 3 bases and 7 bases, in that order; junction bases with no gene match: 4. CDR3 in DNA: TGTGCCTGGAGCCTCCTAGCGGGGGGGGAGCAGTACGTC. This codes for CAWSLLAGGEQYV.

The V and J genes are TRBV7-9 and TRBJ1-2; 7 bases match TRBD1. Germline V CDR1 and CDR2: SEHNR, FQNEAQ (reference sequence). With V trimmed by 2 bases and J by 6 bases, 3 bases remained unmatched. The CDR3 runs to 13 residues. DNA of the CDR3: TGTGCCAGCAGCTTACCTACAGGGGATGGCTACACCTTC. It codes for CASSLPTGDGYTF.

The chain recombines TRBV27 with TRBJ1-1; D is perhaps TRBD1 (6 bases). The germline V and J ends were trimmed by 3 bases and 1 base, with 12 bases remaining between them. CDR3 length: 15 residues. Germline V lookup: CDR1 MNHEY, CDR2 SMNVEV (reference sequence). The CDR3 protein is CASSFHQGTNTEAFF. The CDR3 coding sequence is TGTGCCAGCAGTTTCCATCAGGGGACGAACACTGAAGCTTTCTTT.

J is TRBJ2-3 and V is TRBV7-3; TRBD2 agrees at 8 bases. V gave up 5 bases and J gave up 4 bases; unmatched junction bases: 8. This CDR3 is 15 amino acids long. Germline V gene sequence: CDR1 SGHTA, CDR2 FQGTGA. The CDR3 sequence: CASSPSGGPADTQYF. For the CDR3, the DNA is TGTGCCAGCAGCCCGAGCGGGGGCCCAGCAGATACGCAGTATTTT.

The chain recombines TRBV7-3 with TRBJ1-1; the D gene is possibly TRBD1 (6 bases). Trimming removed 1 base from V and 4 bases from J, with 7 bases in between. The CDR3 runs 13 residues. Germline loops: CDR1 SGHTA, CDR2 FQGTGA. CDR3 amino acids: CASSLNRATEAFF. Written as DNA, the CDR3 is TGTGCCAGCAGCTTAAACAGGGCCACTGAAGCTTTCTTT. The whole variable domain, remainder taken from reference TRBV7-3 and TRBJ1-1, is GAGVSQTPSNKVTEKGKYVELRCDPISGHTALYWYRQSLGQGPEFLIYFQGTGAADDSGLPNDRFFAVRPEGSVSTLKIQRTERGDSAVYLCASSLNRATEAFFGQGTRLTVV.

The count of this clone is one. The gene calls are TRBV29-1 and TRBJ2-1; TRBD1 matches at 7 bases. CDR1 is SQVTM and CDR2 is ANQGSEA in the germline V gene. V was clipped by 6 bases and J by 3 bases; unmatched bases: 5. The length of the CDR3 is 13 residues. In DNA, the CDR3 is TGCAGCGTCCGGGACAGCCTCTACAATGAGCAGTTCTTC. It codes for CSVRDSLYNEQFF.

The chain recombines TRBV4-1 with TRBJ1-4, with D perhaps matching TRBD1 (5 bases). Germline V lookup: CDR1 MGHRA, CDR2 YSYEKL. The CDR3 totals 14 residues. The V gene lost 0 bases and the J gene lost 10 bases, with 12 bases spanning the gap. Here the CDR3 DNA reads TGCGCCAGCAGCCAAGAATGGAGCGGGGGAAAACTGTTTTTT. Translation gives CASSQEWSGGKLFF.